The 3 T cell receptor beta chains reported below all come from one sample, sequenced in a study of draining lymph node invasion in breast cancer. Memory conventional CD4 T cells were sorted as CD4+ CD45RA- CD25- cells. TCRdb independently ran MiXCR on the bulk RNA-seq reads; one entry per CDR3 protein. The sample carries about 2,900 distinct CDR3 sequences, over 60% recorded once. The specimen sequenced was sorted memory CD4+ effector T cells from a lymph node. Source of these receptors: a female donor with luminal breast cancer.

The chain employs TRBV7-9 and TRBJ1-1; D is ambiguous. The CDR3 consists of 13 residues. Germline V gene data show CDR1 as SEHNR and CDR2 as FQNEAQ (reference sequence). V lost 5 bases and J 7 bases, leaving 14 bases between the germline ends. The CDR3 sequence is CASSPNSRDEAFF. CDR3 DNA sequence: TGTGCCAGCAGCCCCAATTCGAGGGATGAAGCTTTCTTT.

This clonotype was detected once. The rearrangement joins TRBV9 to TRBJ1-3, with 8 nucleotides matching TRBD1. Germline values: CDR1 SGDLS, CDR2 YYNGEE. Unmatched junction bases numbered 7, after V lost 4 bases and J lost 4 bases. The length of the CDR3 is 15 residues. CDR3 sequence: CASSFQGARGNTIYF. For the CDR3, the DNA is TGTGCCAGCAGCTTCCAGGGGGCGCGAGGAAACACCATATATTTT.

V is TRBV5-1 and J is TRBJ1-4; D is uncertain. V was clipped by 4 bases and J by 3 bases, with 7 bases between them. CDR3 size: 13 residues. The germline V gene has CDR1 SGHRS and CDR2 YFSETQ. CDR3 region: CASSRGPNEKLFF. CDR3 in DNA: TGCGCCAGCAGCCGGGGTCCTAATGAAAAACTGTTTTTT.